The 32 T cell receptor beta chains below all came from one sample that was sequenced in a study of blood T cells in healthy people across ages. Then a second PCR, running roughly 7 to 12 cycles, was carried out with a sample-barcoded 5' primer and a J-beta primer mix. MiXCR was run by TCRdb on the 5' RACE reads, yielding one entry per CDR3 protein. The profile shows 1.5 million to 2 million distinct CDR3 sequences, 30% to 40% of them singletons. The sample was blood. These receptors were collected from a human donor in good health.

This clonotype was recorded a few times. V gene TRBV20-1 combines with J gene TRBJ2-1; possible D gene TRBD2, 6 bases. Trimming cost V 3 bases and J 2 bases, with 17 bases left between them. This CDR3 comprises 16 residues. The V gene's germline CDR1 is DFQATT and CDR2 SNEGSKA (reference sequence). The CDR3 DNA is TGCAGTGCTAGCTCGGGACTCCAGGCCACCTACAATGAGCAGTTCTTC. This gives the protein CSASSGLQATYNEQFF.

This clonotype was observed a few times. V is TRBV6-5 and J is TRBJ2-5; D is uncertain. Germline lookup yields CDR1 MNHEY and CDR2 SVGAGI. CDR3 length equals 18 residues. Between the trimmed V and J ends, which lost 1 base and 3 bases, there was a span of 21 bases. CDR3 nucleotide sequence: TGTGCCAGCAGTTACTTACTCCCCACTGACCTACGGGAAGAGACCCAGTACTTC. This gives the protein CASSYLLPTDLREETQYF.

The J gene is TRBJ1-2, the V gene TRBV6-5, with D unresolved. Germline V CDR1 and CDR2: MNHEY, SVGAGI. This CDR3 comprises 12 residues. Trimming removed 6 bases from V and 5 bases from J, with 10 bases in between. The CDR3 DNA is TGTGCCAGCAGAAAAGAAGGGTATGGCTACACCTTC. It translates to CASRKEGYGYTF.

The CDR3 DNA sequence: TGCAGTGCTAGAGGCGGACTAGCGGGGAGCTTGGGCGAGCAGTACTTC. Its protein product is CSARGGLAGSLGEQYF. V is TRBV20-1 and J is TRBJ2-7; 12 nucleotides agree with TRBD2. CDR3 length: 16 amino acids. The V gene's germline CDR1 is DFQATT and CDR2 SNEGSKA (reference sequence). Trimming at V came to 1 base and at J to 6 bases, leaving 10 bases not matched to a gene.

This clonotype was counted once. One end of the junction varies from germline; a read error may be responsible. CDR3 nucleotide sequence: TGTGCCCGCAGCCATTACCAGGACAGGGGGCACATCGAGCAGTACTTC. This gives the protein CARSHYQDRGHIEQYF. V gene TRBV2 combines with J gene TRBJ2-7, with TRBD1 matching over 11 bases. The CDR3 consists of 16 residues. The germline gives CDR1 SNHLY, CDR2 FYNNEI.

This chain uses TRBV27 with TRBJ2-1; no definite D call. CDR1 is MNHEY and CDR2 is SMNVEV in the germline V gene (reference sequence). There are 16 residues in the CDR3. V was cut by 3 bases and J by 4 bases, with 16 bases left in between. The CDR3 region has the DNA TGTGCCAGCAGTTTCTATCGAGAGCCCACTTACAATGAGCAGTTCTTC. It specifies CASSFYREPTYNEQFF.

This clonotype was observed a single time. The CDR3 nucleotides read TGCAGCGTTGCGCTCGGACAGGGGATCACCGGGGAGCTGTTTTTT. The encoded protein is CSVALGQGITGELFF. The V and J genes are TRBV29-1 and TRBJ2-2, with 9 bases that match TRBD1. Trimming at V came to 4 bases and at J to 4 bases, leaving 7 bases not matched to a gene. Germline values: CDR1 SQVTM, CDR2 ANQGSEA. The CDR3 is made up of 15 amino acids.

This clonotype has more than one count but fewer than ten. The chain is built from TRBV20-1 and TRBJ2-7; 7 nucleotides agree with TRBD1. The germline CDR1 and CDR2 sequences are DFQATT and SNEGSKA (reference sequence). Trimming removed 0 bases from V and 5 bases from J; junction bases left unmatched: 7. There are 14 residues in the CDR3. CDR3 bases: TGCAGTGCTAGAGATGCCAGGGGGTCGGACGAGCAGTACTTC. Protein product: CSARDARGSDEQYF.

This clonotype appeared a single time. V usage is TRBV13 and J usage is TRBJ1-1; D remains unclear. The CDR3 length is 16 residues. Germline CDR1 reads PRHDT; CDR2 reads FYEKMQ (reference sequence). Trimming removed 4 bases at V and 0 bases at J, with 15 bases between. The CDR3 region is CASSSGPAGLNTEAFF. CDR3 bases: TGTGCCAGCAGCTCCGGACCGGCCGGATTGAACACTGAAGCTTTCTTT. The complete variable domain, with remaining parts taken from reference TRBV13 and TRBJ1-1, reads AAGVIQSPRHLIKEKRETATLKCYPIPRHDTVYWYQQGPGQDPQFLISFYEKMQSDKGSIPDRFSAQQFSDYHSELNMSSLELGDSALYFCASSSGPAGLNTEAFFGQGTRLTVV.

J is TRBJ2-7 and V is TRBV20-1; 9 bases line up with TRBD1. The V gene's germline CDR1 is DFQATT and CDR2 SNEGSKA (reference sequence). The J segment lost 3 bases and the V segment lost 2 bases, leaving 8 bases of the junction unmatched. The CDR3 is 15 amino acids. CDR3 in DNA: TGCAGTGCTAGACCACAGGGACAGGGTCTCTACGAGCAGTACTTC. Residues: CSARPQGQGLYEQYF.

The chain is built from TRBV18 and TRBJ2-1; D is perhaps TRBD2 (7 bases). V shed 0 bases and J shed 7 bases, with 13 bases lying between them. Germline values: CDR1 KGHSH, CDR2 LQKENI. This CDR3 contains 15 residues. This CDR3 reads CASSPPIRGGNEQFF. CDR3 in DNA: TGTGCCAGCTCACCACCGATTAGGGGGGGGAATGAGCAGTTCTTC.

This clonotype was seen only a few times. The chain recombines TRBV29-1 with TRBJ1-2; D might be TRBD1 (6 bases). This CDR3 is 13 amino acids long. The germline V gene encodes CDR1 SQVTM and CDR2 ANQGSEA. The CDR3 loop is CTFRETGGGGYTF. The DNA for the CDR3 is TGCACGTTCAGAGAGACAGGTGGGGGAGGCTACACCTTC.

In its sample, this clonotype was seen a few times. Here the CDR3 reads CASSSFGTDYEQYF. CDR3 DNA sequence: TGTGCCAGCAGCTCCTTTGGGACAGACTACGAGCAGTACTTC. This chain joins TRBV7-9 and TRBJ2-7; 7 nucleotides agree with TRBD1. The germline gives CDR1 SEHNR, CDR2 FQNEAQ (reference sequence). CDR3 length equals 14 residues. The junction had 6 bases not matched to a gene; V was cut back by 4 bases and J by 3 bases.

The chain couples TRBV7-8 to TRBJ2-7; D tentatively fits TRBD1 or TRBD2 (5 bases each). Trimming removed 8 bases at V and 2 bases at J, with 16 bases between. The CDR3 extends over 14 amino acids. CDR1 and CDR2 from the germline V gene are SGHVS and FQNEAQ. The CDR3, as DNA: TGTGCCAGCTGTGCCGGGACCGAAACCTACGAGCAGTACTTC. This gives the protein CASCAGTETYEQYF.

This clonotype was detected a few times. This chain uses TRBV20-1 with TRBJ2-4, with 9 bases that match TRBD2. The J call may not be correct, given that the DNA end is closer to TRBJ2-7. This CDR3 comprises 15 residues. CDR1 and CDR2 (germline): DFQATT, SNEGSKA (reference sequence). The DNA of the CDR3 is TGCAGTGCTAGATGGGCAGCGGGGGGCCTCTACGAGCAGTACTTC. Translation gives CSARWAAGGLYEQYF.

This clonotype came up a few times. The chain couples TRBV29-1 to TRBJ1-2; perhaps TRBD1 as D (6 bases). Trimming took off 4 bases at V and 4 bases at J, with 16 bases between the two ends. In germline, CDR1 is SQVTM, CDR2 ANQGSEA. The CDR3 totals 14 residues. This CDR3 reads CSVGGDMDIYGYTF. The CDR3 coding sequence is TGCAGCGTTGGAGGGGACATGGATATCTATGGCTACACCTTC.

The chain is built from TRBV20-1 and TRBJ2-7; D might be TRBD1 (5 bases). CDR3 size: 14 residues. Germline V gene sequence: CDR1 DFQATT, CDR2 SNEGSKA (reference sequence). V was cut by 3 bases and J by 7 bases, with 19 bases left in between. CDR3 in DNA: TGCAGTGCTAGGGCGGCAGGGCGTGCTTGGGAGCAGTACTTC. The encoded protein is CSARAAGRAWEQYF.

The DNA for the CDR3 is TGTGCCAGCAGCCCCCCCACCGGGACAGGGTCCTACAATGAGCAGTTCTTC. Translation gives CASSPPTGTGSYNEQFF. The rearrangement uses TRBV7-9 and TRBJ2-1; TRBD1 agrees at 9 bases. The germline V gene has CDR1 SEHNR and CDR2 FQNEAQ (reference sequence). This CDR3 region has 17 residues. The J segment lost 1 base and the V segment lost 5 bases, leaving 9 bases of the junction unmatched.

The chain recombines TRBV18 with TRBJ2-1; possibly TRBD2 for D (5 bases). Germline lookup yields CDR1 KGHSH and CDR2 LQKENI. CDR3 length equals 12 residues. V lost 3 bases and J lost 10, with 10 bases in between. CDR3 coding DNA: TGTGCCAGCTCACCCCGGGAACGGGAGCAGTTCTTC. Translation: CASSPREREQFF.

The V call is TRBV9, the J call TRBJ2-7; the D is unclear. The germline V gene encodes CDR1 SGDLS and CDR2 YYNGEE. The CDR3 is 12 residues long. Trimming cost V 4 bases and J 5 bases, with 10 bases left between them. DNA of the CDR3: TGTGCCAGCAGCCCCCGTGAAGACGAGCAGTACTTC. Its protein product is CASSPREDEQYF.

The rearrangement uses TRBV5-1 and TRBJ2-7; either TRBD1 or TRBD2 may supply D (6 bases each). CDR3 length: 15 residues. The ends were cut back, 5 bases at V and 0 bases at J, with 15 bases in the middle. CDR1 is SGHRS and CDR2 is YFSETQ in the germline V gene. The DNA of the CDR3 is TGCGCCAGCAGACGTGGAGGGGGGCCCTCCTACGAGCAGTACTTC. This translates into CASRRGGGPSYEQYF.

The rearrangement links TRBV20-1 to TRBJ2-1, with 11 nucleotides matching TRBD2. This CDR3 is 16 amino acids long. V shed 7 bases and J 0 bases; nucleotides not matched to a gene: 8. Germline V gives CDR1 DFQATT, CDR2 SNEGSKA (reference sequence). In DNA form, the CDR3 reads TGCAGTGGACGGCTAGCGGGGGGCTCCTCCTACAATGAGCAGTTCTTC. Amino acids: CSGRLAGGSSYNEQFF.

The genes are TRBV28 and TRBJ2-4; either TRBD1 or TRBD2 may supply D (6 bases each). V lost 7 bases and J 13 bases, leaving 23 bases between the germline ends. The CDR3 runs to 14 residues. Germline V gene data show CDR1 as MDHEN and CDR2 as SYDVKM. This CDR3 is CASKLLQGRNEQYF. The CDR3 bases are TGTGCCAGCAAACTCCTGCAGGGGAGGAATGAGCAGTACTTC.

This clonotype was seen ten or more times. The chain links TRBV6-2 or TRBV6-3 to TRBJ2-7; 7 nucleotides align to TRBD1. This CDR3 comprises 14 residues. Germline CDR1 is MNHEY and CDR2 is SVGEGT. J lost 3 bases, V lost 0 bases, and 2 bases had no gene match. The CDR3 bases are TGTGCCAGCAGTTACTCGAACAGGGGCTACGAGCAGTACTTC. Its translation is CASSYSNRGYEQYF.

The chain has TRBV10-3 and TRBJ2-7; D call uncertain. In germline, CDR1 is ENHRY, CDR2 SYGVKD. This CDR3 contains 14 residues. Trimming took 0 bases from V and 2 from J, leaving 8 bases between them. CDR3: CAISESNSPYEQYF. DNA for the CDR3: TGTGCCATCAGTGAGTCAAACAGCCCCTACGAGCAGTACTTC.

CDR3 coding DNA: TGTGCCAGTACCGAGGGAGATTATAATTCACCCCTCCACTTT. It yields the protein CASTEGDYNSPLHF. The chain recombines TRBV5-5 with TRBJ1-6; no clear D gene. CDR3 size: 14 residues. CDR1 SGHKS and CDR2 YYEKEE come from the germline V gene (reference sequence). V was shortened by 8 bases and J by 4 bases, with 13 bases between the two germline ends.

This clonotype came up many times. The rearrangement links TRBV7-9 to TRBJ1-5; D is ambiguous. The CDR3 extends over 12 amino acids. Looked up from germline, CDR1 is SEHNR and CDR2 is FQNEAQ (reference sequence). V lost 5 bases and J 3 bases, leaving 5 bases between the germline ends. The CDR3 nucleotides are TGTGCCAGCAGCGGAAACAATCAGCCCCAGCATTTT. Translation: CASSGNNQPQHF.

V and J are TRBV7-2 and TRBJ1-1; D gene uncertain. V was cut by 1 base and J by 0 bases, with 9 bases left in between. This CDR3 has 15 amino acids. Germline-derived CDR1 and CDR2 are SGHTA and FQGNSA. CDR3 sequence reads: CASSLDVELNTEAFF. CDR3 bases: TGTGCCAGCAGCTTAGATGTAGAGTTGAACACTGAAGCTTTCTTT.

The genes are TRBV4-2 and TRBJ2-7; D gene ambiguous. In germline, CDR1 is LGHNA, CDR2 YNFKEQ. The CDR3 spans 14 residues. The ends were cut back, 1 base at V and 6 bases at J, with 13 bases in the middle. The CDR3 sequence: CASSQVGNVAEQYF. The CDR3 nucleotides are TGTGCCAGCAGCCAAGTAGGCAATGTGGCCGAGCAGTACTTC.

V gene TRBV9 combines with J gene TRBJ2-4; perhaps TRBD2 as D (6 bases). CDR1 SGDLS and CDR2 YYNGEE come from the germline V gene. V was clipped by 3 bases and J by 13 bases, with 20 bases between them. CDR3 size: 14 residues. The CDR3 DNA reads TGTGCCAGCAGCGCACCGGGACTGCCGAGGGAGCAGTACTTC. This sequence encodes CASSAPGLPREQYF.

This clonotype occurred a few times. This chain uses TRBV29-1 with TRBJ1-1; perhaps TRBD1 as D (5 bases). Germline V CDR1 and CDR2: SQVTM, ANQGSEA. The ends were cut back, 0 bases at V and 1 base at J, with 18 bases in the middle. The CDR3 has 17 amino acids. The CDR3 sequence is CSVEDPWGYDPNTEAFF. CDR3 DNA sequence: TGCAGCGTTGAAGATCCCTGGGGCTATGACCCGAACACTGAAGCTTTCTTT.

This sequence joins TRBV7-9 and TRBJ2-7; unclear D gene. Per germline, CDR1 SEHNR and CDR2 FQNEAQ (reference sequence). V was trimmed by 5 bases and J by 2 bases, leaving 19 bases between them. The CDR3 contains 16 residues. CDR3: CASSRFGRRSTYEQYF. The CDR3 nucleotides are TGTGCCAGCAGCCGCTTTGGACGGCGATCTACCTACGAGCAGTACTTC. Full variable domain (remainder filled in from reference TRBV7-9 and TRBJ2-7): DTGVSQNPRHKITKRGQNVTFRCDPISEHNRLYWYRQTLGQGPEFLTYFQNEAQLEKSRLLSDRFSAERPKGSFSTLEIQRTEQGDSAMYLCASSRFGRRSTYEQYFGPGTRLTVT.